Below, 19 T cell receptor beta chains from the same sample are listed, as sequenced in a study of T cell responses to AZD1222 COVID-19 vaccine. Libraries were prepared by immunoSEQ multiplex PCR; TCRdb keeps only in-frame clonotypes and omits some of them. The table shows 150,000 or so clones, with over 80% occurring only once. Sequenced material: peripheral blood, taken on day 0 of MenACWY control vaccination. These receptor sequences come from an adult in good health.

A note on this clone: At one end the junction does not follow the germline gene, possibly because of a read error. The J gene is TRBJ1-6, the V gene TRBV7-7; the D is unclear. This CDR3 is 13 amino acids long. Germline-derived CDR1 and CDR2 are SSHAT and FNYEAQ (reference sequence). As DNA, the CDR3 is TGTGCTAGCAGCTTAGATACTGTCTCACCCCTCCACTTT. Its translation is CASSLDTVSPLHF.

V usage is TRBV11-2 and J usage is TRBJ1-3; no firm D call. V was clipped by 3 bases and J by 7 bases, with 19 bases between them. The germline V gene has CDR1 SGHAT and CDR2 FQNNGV. The CDR3 consists of 16 residues. Written as DNA, the CDR3 is TGTGCCAGCAGCTTCAATCCGGGAGCCGGCGGGAACACCATATATTTT. Protein sequence: CASSFNPGAGGNTIYF.

This sequence joins TRBV5-1 and TRBJ2-1; either TRBD1 or TRBD2 may supply D (6 bases each). The V end lost 0 bases, the J end lost 8 bases, and 18 bases lay between the germline ends. Germline V gene sequence: CDR1 SGHRS, CDR2 YFSETQ. CDR3 length equals 16 residues. The CDR3 coding sequence is TGCGCCAGCAGCTTGGCCGGCGGGATGGGGGCATATGAGCAGTTCTTC. Protein sequence: CASSLAGGMGAYEQFF.

The V gene is TRBV5-1, the J gene TRBJ1-5; tentatively, D is TRBD1 (5 bases). CDR1 and CDR2 (germline): SGHRS, YFSETQ. The CDR3 length is 15 residues. V was trimmed by 0 bases and J by 7 bases, leaving 14 bases between them. CDR3 nucleotide sequence: TGCGCCAGCAGCTTGGATGGGGCTCCGCAACAGCCCCAGCATTTT. Translating gives CASSLDGAPQQPQHF.

This chain connects TRBV10-3 to TRBJ2-1; TRBD1 agrees at 8 bases. J was trimmed by 6 bases and V by 5 bases; bases with no gene match: 9. The CDR3 has 15 residues. The V gene's germline CDR1 is ENHRY and CDR2 SYGVKD. CDR3 sequence: CAISFQGTGINEQFF. DNA of the CDR3: TGTGCCATCAGTTTCCAGGGGACAGGCATCAATGAGCAGTTCTTC.

The chain is built from TRBV5-8 and TRBJ2-3; 7 bases are shared with TRBD1. V was pared by 3 bases and J by 1 base, with 2 bases of the junction left unmatched. This CDR3 comprises 14 residues. Germline CDR1 reads SGHTS; CDR2 reads YDEGEE. The CDR3 spells CASSSGTGTDTQYF. The CDR3 coding sequence is TGTGCCAGCAGCTCCGGGACAGGCACAGATACGCAGTATTTT.

The gene calls are TRBV4-2 and TRBJ1-1; unclear D gene. Trimming took off 0 bases at V and 3 bases at J, with 11 bases between the two ends. The CDR3 is 15 residues long. Germline CDR1 and CDR2: LGHNA and YNFKEQ. CDR3 sequence reads: CASSQDLSPDTEAFF. CDR3 in DNA: TGTGCCAGCAGCCAAGATTTATCTCCGGACACTGAAGCTTTCTTT.

The V gene is TRBV9, the J gene TRBJ1-2; D remains ambiguous. The length of the CDR3 is 14 residues. CDR1 and CDR2 from the germline V gene are SGDLS and YYNGEE. V lost 4 bases to trimming and J lost 5 bases, with 15 bases between them. In nucleotides, the CDR3 is TGTGCCAGCAGCCTAGAGGTAACACCTTATGGCTACACCTTC. Its protein is CASSLEVTPYGYTF.

This sequence joins TRBV30 and TRBJ2-7, with 7 bases aligning to TRBD1. This CDR3 has 14 residues. V was clipped by 0 bases and J by 11 bases; unmatched bases: 13. Germline assignment: CDR1 GTSNPN and CDR2 SVGIG (reference sequence). The CDR3 here is CAWSVLTGAIAKYF. The CDR3 coding sequence is TGTGCCTGGAGTGTACTCACAGGGGCGATAGCCAAGTACTTC. The variable domain in full, with the rest retrieved from reference TRBV30 and TRBJ2-7, is SQTIHQWPATLVQPVGSPLSLECTVEGTSNPNLYWYRQAAGRGLQLLFYSVGIGQISSEVPQNLSASRPQDRQFILSSKKLLLSDSGFYLCAWSVLTGAIAKYFGPGTRLTVT.

This clone has just one count. The chain has TRBV6-5 and TRBJ1-2; D not resolved. CDR1 is MNHEY and CDR2 is SVGAGI in the germline V gene. V shed 0 bases and J shed 5 bases, with 7 bases lying between them. The CDR3 has 13 residues. CDR3 sequence (DNA): TGTGCCAGCAGTTACTCGAACGGGTATGGCTACACCTTC. It yields the protein CASSYSNGYGYTF.

V is TRBV7-9 and J is TRBJ1-2, with no clear D. The V and J ends lost 3 bases and 0 bases respectively, with 2 bases between them. The CDR3 runs to 12 residues. The germline V gene has CDR1 SEHNR and CDR2 FQNEAQ (reference sequence). CDR3 loop: CASSLANYGYTF. In DNA form, the CDR3 reads TGTGCCAGCAGCTTGGCTAACTATGGCTACACCTTC.

The V gene is TRBV6-1, the J gene TRBJ1-1; no definite D call. Germline values: CDR1 MNHNS, CDR2 SASEGT. V was clipped by 2 bases and J by 1 base, with 5 bases between them. CDR3 length equals 13 residues. The CDR3 bases are TGTGCCAGCAGTGAATCCCCGAACACTGAAGCTTTCTTT. This translates into CASSESPNTEAFF.

The genes are TRBV5-8 and TRBJ2-2, with D perhaps matching TRBD1 (5 bases). CDR3 length: 17 amino acids. Germline V lookup: CDR1 SGHTS, CDR2 YDEGEE. Trimming left V 2 bases short and J 5 bases short, with 19 bases between. The CDR3 bases are TGTGCCAGCAGCTTAGACAGACTGTCTAGAAAGACCGGGGAGCTGTTTTTT. Protein product: CASSLDRLSRKTGELFF.

The chain employs TRBV7-2 and TRBJ1-1; TRBD1 might be the D (5 bases). The CDR3 consists of 14 residues. Trimming took off 4 bases at V and 1 base at J, with 10 bases between the two ends. Germline-derived CDR1 and CDR2 are SGHTA and FQGNSA. The CDR3 sequence: CASSWGTANTEAFF. The CDR3 DNA reads as TGTGCCAGCAGCTGGGGGACGGCGAACACTGAAGCTTTCTTT.

The chain has TRBV30 and TRBJ1-6, with D uncertain. The CDR3 consists of 13 residues. Germline assignment: CDR1 GTSNPN and CDR2 SVGIG (reference sequence). Trimming cost V 0 bases and J 9 bases, with 9 bases left between them. The CDR3 DNA sequence: TGTGCCTGGAGTGTTGGAGTTGGTTCACCCCTCCACTTT. Its protein is CAWSVGVGSPLHF.

The chain links TRBV6-5 to TRBJ2-7; TRBD1 agrees at 7 bases. The CDR3 totals 15 residues. The trim removed 6 bases at V and 3 bases at J, leaving 11 bases unmatched. Germline V gene lookup returns CDR1 MNHEY and CDR2 SVGAGI. In DNA, the CDR3 is TGTGCCAGCAGGGGGACCGGGACAGCAGACTACGAGCAGTACTTC. This gives the protein CASRGTGTADYEQYF.

This clone was detected once. This rearrangement joins TRBV5-4 to TRBJ2-1, with D possibly TRBD2 on 5 matching bases. The V gene lost 1 base and the J gene lost 9 bases, with 8 bases spanning the gap. This CDR3 spans 12 amino acids. Germline assignment: CDR1 SGHNT and CDR2 YYREEE (reference sequence). This CDR3 is CASSLSEGEQFF. In nucleotides, the CDR3 is TGTGCCAGCAGCTTGAGTGAGGGTGAGCAGTTCTTC.

The chain combines TRBV30 with TRBJ1-5; 12 bases are shared with TRBD1. The V gene's germline CDR1 is GTSNPN and CDR2 SVGIG (reference sequence). The CDR3 runs to 16 residues. Trimming cost V 3 bases and J 2 bases; bases outside gene matches: 5. The CDR3 here is CAWSRDRGQGNQPQHF. CDR3 sequence (DNA): TGTGCCTGGAGCCGGGACAGGGGGCAAGGCAATCAGCCCCAGCATTTT.

The chain has TRBV6-5 and TRBJ1-3; D is unclear. The ends were cut back, 7 bases at V and 0 bases at J, with 13 bases in the middle. The CDR3 runs 15 residues. Germline CDR1 is MNHEY and CDR2 is SVGAGI. In nucleotides, the CDR3 is TGTGCCAGCATGGCCAAAGGGCACTCTGGAAACACCATATATTTT. As protein: CASMAKGHSGNTIYF.